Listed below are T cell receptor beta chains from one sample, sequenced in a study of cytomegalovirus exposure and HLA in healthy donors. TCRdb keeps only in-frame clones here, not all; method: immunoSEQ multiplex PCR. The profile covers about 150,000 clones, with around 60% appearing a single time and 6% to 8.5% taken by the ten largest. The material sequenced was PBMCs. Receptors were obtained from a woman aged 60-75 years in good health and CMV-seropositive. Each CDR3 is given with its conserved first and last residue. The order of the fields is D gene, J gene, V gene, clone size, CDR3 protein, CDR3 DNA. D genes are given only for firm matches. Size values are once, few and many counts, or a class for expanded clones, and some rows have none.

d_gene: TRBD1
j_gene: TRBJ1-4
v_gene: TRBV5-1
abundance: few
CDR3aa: CASTLGGQGREKLFF
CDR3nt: TGCGCCAGCACCTTGGGAGGACAGGGCCGGGAAAAACTGTTTTTT

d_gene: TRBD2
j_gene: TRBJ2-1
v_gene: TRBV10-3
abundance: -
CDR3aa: CAIRGGETSGFYNEQFF
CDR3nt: TGTGCCATCAGAGGGGGTGAGACTAGCGGGTTCTACAATGAGCAGTTCTTC

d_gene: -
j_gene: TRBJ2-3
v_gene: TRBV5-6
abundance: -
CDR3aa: CASSFLGRTNTDTQYF
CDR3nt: TGTGCCAGCAGCTTCTTGGGCCGAACCAATACAGATACGCAGTATTTT

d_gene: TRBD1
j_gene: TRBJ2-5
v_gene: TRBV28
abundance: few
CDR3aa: CASSSTGRETQYF
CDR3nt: TGTGCCAGCAGCTCGACAGGGAGAGAGACCCAGTACTTC

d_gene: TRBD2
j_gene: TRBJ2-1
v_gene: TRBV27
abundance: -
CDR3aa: CASSPSSSGYNEQFF
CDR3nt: TGTGCCAGCAGTCCCTCTTCTAGCGGATACAATGAGCAGTTCTTC

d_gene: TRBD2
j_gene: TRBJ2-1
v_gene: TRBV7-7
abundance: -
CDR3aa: CASSRHSGNEQFF
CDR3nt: TGTGCCAGCAGCCGGCATAGCGGGAATGAGCAGTTCTTC

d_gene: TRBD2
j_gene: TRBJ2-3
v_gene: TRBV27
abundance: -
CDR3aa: CASSPLGGWTSGRVEYGTQYF
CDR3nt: TGTGCCAGCAGCCCCCTCGGAGGATGGACTAGCGGGAGGGTCGAGTACGGTACGCAGTATTTT

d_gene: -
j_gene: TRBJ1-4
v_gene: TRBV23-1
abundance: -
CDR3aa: CASSHSGPRGANEKLFF
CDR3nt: TGCGCCAGCAGTCATTCGGGCCCCAGGGGAGCTAATGAAAAACTGTTTTTT

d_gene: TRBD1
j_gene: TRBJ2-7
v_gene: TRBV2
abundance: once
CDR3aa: CASTTGGPYEQYF
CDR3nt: TGTGCCAGCACGACAGGGGGCCCCTACGAGCAGTACTTC

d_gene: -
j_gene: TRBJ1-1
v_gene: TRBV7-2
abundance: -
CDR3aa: CASSLGGGMDTEAFF
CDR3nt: TGTGCCAGCAGCTTAGGGGGGGGCATGGACACTGAAGCTTTCTTT

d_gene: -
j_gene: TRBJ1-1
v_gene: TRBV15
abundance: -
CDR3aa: CATSRGSGGSDTEAFF
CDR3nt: TGTGCCACCAGCAGGGGGAGTGGGGGGAGCGACACTGAAGCTTTCTTT

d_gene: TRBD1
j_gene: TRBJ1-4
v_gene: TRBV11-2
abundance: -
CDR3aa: CASSLVGRGRSGNEKLFF
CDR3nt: TGTGCCAGCAGCTTAGTGGGCAGGGGGAGGTCGGGTAATGAAAAACTGTTTTTT

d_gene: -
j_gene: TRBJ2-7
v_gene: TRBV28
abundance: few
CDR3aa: CASSFATEYQHFTYEQYF
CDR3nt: TGTGCCAGCAGTTTTGCCACAGAGTATCAACATTTTACCTACGAGCAGTACTTC

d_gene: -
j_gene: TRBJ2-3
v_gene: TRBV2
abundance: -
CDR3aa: CANDEGGGTDTQYF
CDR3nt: TGTGCCAACGACGAGGGCGGGGGCACAGATACGCAGTATTTT

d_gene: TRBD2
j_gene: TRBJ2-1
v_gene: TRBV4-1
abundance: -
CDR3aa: CASSQLAVPNNEQFF
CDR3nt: TGCGCCAGCAGTCAACTAGCGGTACCTAACAATGAGCAGTTCTTC

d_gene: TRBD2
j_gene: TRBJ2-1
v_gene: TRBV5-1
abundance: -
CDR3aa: CASSTQLAGGEDEQFF
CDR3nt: TGCGCCAGCAGCACCCAACTAGCGGGAGGTGAGGATGAGCAGTTCTTC

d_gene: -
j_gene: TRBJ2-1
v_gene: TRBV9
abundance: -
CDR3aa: CASSVELVGEQFF
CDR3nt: TGTGCCAGCAGCGTAGAACTAGTGGGTGAGCAGTTCTTC

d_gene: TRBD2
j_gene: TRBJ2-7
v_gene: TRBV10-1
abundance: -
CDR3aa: CASSAGGNYEQYF
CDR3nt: TGCGCCAGCAGTGCGGGGGGAAACTACGAGCAGTACTTC

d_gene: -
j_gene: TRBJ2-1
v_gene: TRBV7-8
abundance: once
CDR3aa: CASSSGGLDGLEQFF
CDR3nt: TGTGCCAGCAGCTCAGGGGGACTAGACGGACTTGAGCAGTTCTTC

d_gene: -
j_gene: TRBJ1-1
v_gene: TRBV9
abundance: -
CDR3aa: CASRAGNMNTEAFF
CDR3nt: TGTGCCAGCAGGGCGGGGAACATGAACACTGAAGCTTTCTTT

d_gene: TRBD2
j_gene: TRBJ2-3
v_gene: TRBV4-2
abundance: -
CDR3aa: CASSQAMAGGTSTDTQYF
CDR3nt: TGTGCCAGCAGCCAAGCGATGGCGGGAGGAACATCCACAGATACGCAGTATTTT

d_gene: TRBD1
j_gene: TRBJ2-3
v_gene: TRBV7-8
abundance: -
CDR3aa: CASSLETVLVQYGTGPTDTQYF
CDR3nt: TGTGCCAGCAGCTTAGAAACGGTTCTCGTTCAGTACGGGACAGGGCCTACAGATACGCAGTATTTT

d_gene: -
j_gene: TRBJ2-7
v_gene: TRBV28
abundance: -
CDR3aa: CASRPVGDTPEQYF
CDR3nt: TGTGCCAGCAGACCGGTCGGGGACACGCCCGAGCAGTACTTC

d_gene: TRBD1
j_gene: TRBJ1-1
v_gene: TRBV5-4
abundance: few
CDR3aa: CASSPQGQPNTEAFF
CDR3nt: TGTGCCAGCAGCCCACAGGGACAGCCGAACACTGAAGCTTTCTTT

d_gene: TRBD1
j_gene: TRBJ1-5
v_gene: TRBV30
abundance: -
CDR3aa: CAWSVDRANQPQHF
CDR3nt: TGTGCCTGGAGTGTGGACAGGGCCAATCAGCCCCAGCATTTT

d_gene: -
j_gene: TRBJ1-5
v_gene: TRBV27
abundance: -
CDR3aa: CASMGTYSNQPQHF
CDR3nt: TGTGCCAGCATGGGGACTTATAGCAATCAGCCCCAGCATTTT

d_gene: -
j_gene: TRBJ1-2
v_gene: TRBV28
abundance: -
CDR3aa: CASSEEGIYGYTF
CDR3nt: TGTGCCAGCAGCGAAGAGGGCATCTATGGCTACACCTTC

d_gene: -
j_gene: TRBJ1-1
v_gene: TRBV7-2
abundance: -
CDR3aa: CASSVRRVDEAFF
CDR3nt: TGTGCCAGCAGCGTAAGACGGGTGGATGAAGCTTTCTTT

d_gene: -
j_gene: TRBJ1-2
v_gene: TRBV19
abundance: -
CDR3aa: CASTRDSQGYGYTF
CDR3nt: TGTGCCAGCACTAGAGACTCACAGGGATATGGCTACACCTTC